This TCR beta chain is from a study of control samples from healthy donors and cancer patients. V lost 5 bases and J lost 9, with 14 bases in between. CDR3 length: 14 amino acids. Germline CDR1 LGHDT, CDR2 YNNKEL (reference sequence). Sequencing used immunoSEQ multiplex PCR; TCRdb keeps in-frame clones, though not all of them. The repertoire has about 61,000 clones, around 91% of them found once; the top ten carry 6%. The source material was PBMCs. The chain employs TRBV3-1 (or the pseudogene TRBV3-2) and TRBJ1-6, with D hard to call. This receptor was obtained from a man between 60 and 75 years old with colorectal cancer. CDR3 sequence (DNA): TGTGCCAGCAGCTACCGGGAGAAGAGTTCACCCCTCCACTTT. Residues: CASSYREKSSPLHF.